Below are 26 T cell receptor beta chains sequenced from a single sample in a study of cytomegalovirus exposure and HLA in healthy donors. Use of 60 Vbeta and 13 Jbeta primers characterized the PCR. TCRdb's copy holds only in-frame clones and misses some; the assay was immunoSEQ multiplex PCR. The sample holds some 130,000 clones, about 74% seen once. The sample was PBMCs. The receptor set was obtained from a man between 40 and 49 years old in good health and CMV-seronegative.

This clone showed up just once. DNA of the CDR3: TGTGCCAGCACTTCAGGGGGCTCCTACAATGAGCAGTTCTTC. Protein sequence: CASTSGGSYNEQFF. This rearrangement joins TRBV28 to TRBJ2-1, with TRBD1 matching over 7 bases. Germline CDR1 and CDR2: MDHEN and SYDVKM. This CDR3 spans 14 amino acids. The V segment lost 7 bases and the J segment 0 bases; nucleotides outside the gene matches: 3.

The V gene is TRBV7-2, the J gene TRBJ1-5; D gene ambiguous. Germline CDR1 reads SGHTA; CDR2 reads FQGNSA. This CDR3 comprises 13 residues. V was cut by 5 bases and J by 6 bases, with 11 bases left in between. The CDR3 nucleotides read TGTGCCAGCAGCCGCGGGCCCTCTCAGCCCCAGCATTTT. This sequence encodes CASSRGPSQPQHF.

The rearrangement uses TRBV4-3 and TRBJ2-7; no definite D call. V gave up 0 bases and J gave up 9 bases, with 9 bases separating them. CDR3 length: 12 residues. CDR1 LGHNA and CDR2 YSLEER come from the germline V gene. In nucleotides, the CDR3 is TGCGCCAGCAGCCAAGATCTTTCAGTGCAGTACTTC. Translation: CASSQDLSVQYF.

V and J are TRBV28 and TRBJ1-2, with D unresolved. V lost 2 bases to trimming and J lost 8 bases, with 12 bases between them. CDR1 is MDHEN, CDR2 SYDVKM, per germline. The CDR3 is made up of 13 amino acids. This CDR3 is CASSLGRGMGYTF. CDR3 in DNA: TGTGCCAGCAGTTTAGGACGAGGGATGGGCTACACCTTC.

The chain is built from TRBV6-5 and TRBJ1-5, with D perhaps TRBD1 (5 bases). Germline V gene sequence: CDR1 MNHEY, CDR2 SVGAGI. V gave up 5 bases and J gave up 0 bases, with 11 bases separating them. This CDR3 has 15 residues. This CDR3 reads CASSPTRDSNQPQHF. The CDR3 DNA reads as TGTGCCAGCAGTCCGACCAGGGATAGCAATCAGCCCCAGCATTTT.

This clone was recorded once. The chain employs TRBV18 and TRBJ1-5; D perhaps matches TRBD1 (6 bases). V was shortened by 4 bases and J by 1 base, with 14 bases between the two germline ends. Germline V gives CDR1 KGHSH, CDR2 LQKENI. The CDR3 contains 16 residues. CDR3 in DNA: TGTGCCAGCTCACTAGGGGGTGCAGGGAGCAATCAGCCCCAGCATTTT. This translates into CASSLGGAGSNQPQHF.

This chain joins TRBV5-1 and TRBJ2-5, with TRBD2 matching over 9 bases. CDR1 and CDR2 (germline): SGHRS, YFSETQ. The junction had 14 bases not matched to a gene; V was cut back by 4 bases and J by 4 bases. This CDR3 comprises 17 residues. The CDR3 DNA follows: TGCGCCAGCAGCCGCTCCCAGGGCGGGGGGGCCGGAGAGACCCAGTACTTC. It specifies CASSRSQGGGAGETQYF.

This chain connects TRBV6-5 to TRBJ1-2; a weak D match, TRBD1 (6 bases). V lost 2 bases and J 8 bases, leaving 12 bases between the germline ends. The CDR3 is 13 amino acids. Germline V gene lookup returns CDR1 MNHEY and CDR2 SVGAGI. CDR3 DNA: TGTGCCAGCAGTTACGAACAGGGCAGAGGCTACACCTTC. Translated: CASSYEQGRGYTF.

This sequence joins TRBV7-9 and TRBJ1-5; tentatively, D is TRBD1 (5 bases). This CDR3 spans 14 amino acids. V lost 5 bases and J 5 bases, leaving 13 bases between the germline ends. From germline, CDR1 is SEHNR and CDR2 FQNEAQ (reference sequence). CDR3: CASSAAGPHQPQHF. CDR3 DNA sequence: TGTGCCAGCAGCGCAGCAGGGCCCCATCAGCCCCAGCATTTT.

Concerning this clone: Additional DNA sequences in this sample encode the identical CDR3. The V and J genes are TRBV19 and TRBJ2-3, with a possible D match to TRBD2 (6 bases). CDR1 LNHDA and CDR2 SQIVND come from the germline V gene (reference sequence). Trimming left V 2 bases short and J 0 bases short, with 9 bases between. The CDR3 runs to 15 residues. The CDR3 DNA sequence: TGTGCCAGTAGTATAACCGGGAGTAGCACAGATACGCAGTATTTT. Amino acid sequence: CASSITGSSTDTQYF.

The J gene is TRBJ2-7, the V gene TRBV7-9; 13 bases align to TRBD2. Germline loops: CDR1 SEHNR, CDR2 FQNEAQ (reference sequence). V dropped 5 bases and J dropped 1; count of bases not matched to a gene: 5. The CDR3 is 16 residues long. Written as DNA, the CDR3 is TGTGCCAGCAGCCCGGGACTAGCGGGACCTTCCTACGAGCAGTACTTC. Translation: CASSPGLAGPSYEQYF.

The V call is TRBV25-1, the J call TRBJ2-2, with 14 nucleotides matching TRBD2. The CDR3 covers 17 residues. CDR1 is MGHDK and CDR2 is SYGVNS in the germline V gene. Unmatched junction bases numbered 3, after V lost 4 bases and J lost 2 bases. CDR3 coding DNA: TGTGCCAGCAGTGTCGGGACTAGCGGGGGAAACACCGGGGAGCTGTTTTTT. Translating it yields CASSVGTSGGNTGELFF. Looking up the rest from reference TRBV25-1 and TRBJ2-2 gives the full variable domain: EADIYQTPRYLVIGTGKKITLECSQTMGHDKMYWYQQDPGMELHLIHYSYGVNSTEKGDLSSESTVSRIRTEHFPLTLESARPSHTSQYLCASSVGTSGGNTGELFFGEGSRLTVL.

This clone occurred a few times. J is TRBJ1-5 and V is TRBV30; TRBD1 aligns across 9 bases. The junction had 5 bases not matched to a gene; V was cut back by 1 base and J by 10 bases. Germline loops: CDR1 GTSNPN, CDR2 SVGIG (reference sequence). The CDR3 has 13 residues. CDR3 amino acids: CAWSDGQGNPQHF. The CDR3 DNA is TGTGCCTGGAGTGATGGACAGGGGAATCCCCAGCATTTT.

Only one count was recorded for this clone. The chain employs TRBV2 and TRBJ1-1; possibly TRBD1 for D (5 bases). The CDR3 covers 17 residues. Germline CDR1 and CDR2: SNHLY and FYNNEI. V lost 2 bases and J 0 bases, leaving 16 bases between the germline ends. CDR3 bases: TGTGCCAGCAGTGAAAGCGCAGGGTATCCCCTGAACACTGAAGCTTTCTTT. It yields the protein CASSESAGYPLNTEAFF.

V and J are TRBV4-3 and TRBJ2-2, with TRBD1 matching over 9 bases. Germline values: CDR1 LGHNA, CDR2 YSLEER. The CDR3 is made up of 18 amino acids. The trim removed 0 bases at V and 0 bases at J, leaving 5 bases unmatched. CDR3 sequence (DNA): TGCGCCAGCAGCCAAGAACTCCGGGACAGGGCGAACACCGGGGAGCTGTTTTTT. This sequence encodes CASSQELRDRANTGELFF.

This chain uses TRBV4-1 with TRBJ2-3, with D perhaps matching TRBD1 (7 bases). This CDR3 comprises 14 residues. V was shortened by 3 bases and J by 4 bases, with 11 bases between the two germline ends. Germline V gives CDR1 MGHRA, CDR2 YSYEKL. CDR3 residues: CASSHAGQSDTQYF. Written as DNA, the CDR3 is TGCGCCAGCAGCCATGCGGGACAGTCAGATACGCAGTATTTT.

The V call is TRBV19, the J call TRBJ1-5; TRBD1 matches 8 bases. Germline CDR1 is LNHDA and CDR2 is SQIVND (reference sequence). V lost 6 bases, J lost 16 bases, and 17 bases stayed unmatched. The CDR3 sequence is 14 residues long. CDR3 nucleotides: TGTGCCAGTAGCAATGGACAGGGATGGGACCACGACCATTTT. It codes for CASSNGQGWDHDHF.

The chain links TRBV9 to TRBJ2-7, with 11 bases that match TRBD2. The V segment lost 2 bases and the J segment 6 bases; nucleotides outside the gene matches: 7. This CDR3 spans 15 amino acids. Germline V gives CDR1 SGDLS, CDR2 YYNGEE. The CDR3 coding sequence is TGTGCCAGCAGCGTGACCCATGGACTAGCGGGCGAGCAGTACTTC. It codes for CASSVTHGLAGEQYF.

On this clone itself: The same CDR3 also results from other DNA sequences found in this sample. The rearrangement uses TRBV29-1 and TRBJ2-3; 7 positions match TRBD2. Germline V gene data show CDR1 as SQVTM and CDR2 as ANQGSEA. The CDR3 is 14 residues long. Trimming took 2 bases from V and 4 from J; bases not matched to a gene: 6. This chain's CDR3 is CSVELAGAADTQYF. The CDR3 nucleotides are TGCAGCGTTGAACTGGCGGGAGCTGCAGATACGCAGTATTTT.

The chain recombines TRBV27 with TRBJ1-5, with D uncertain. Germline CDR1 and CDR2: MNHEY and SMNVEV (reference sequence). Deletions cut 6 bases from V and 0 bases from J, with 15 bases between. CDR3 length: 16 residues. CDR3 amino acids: CASRPWRGYSNQPQHF. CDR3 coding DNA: TGTGCCAGCAGGCCCTGGAGAGGTTATAGCAATCAGCCCCAGCATTTT.

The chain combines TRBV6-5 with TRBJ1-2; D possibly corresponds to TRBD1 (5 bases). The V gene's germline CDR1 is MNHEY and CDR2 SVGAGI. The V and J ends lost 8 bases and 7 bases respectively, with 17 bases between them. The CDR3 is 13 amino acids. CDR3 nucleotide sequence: TGTGCCAGCGGTGGGGGGTTGCCAGGTGGCTACACCTTC. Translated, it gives CASGGGLPGGYTF.

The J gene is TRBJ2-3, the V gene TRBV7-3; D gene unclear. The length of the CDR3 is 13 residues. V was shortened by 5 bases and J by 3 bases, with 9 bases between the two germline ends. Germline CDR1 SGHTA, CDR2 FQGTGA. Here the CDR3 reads CASSLGGTDTQYF. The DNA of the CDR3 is TGTGCCAGCAGCCTAGGTGGGACAGATACGCAGTATTTT.

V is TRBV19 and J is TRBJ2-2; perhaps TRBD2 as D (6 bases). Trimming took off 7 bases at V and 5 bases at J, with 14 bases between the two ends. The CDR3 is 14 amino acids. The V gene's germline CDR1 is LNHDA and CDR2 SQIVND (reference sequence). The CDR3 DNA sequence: TGTGCCAGTATCACAGGAGGGGTTACCGGGGAGCTGTTTTTT. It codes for CASITGGVTGELFF. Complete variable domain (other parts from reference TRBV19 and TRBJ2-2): DGGITQSPKYLFRKEGQNVTLSCEQNLNHDAMYWYRQDPGQGLRLIYYSQIVNDFQKGDIAEGYSVSREKKESFPLTVTSAQKNPTAFYLCASITGGVTGELFFGEGSRLTVL.

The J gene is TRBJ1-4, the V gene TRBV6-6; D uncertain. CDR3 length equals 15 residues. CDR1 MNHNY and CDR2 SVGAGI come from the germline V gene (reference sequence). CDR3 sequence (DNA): TGTGCAGGCCCCTCTAGACTTTCCCGTGACGAAAAACTGTTTTTT. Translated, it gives CAGPSRLSRDEKLFF.

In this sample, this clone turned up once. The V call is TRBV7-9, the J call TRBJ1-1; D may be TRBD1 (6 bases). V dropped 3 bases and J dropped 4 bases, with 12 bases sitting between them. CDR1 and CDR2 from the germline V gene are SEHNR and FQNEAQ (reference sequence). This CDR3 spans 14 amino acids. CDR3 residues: CASSFPGAPTEAFF. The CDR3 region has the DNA TGTGCCAGCAGCTTTCCAGGGGCACCCACTGAAGCTTTCTTT.

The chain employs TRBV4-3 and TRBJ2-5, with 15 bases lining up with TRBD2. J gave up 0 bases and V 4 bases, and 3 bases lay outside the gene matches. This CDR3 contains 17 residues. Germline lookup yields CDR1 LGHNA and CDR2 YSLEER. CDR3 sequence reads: CASSPGLAGGHQETQYF. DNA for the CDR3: TGCGCCAGCAGCCCGGGACTAGCGGGGGGCCACCAAGAGACCCAGTACTTC.